This TCR beta chain was documented in a study of response to subunit inactivated influenza vaccine. Overall study findings and caveats: Authors proposed each seasonal influenza vaccination draws in few new T cells.

Each CDR3 protein is one row after TCRdb ran MiXCR on the RT-PCR reads. The data contain some 300,000 distinct CDR3 sequences, approximately 20% of them singletons. The sample holds many counts of this clonotype. Its target is unknown. The trim removed 6 bases at V and 8 bases at J, leaving 6 bases unmatched. Germline loops: CDR1 MGHDK, CDR2 SYGVNS. There are 14 residues in the CDR3. The chain joins TRBV25-1 to TRBJ2-4, with TRBD2 matching 11 bases. This receptor was taken from a man in his fifties or sixties who received an inactivated influenza vaccine. This material consisted of PBMCs from blood, taken approximately 20 months after vaccination. The CDR3 protein is CASSVAGGVDIQYF. CDR3 sequence (DNA): TGTGCCAGCAGCGTAGCGGGGGGGGTGGACATTCAGTACTTC. Combining the CDR3 with reference TRBV25-1 and TRBJ2-4 gives the whole variable domain EADIYQTPRYLVIGTGKKITLECSQTMGHDKMYWYQQDPGMELHLIHYSYGVNSTEKGDLSSESTVSRIRTEHFPLTLESARPSHTSQYLCASSVAGGVDIQYFGAGTRLSVL.